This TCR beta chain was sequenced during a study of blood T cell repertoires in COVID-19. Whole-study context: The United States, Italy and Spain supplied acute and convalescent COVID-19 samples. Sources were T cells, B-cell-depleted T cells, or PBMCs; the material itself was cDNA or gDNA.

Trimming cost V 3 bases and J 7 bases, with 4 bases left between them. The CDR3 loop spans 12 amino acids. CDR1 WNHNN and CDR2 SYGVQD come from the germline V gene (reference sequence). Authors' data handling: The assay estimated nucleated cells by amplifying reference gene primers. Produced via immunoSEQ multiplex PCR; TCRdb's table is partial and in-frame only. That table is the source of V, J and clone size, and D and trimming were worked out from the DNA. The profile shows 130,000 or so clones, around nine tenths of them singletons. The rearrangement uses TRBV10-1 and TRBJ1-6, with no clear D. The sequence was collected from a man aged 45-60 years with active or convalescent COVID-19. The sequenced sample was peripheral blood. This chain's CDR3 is CASSDPNSPLHF. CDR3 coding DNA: TGCGCCAGCAGTGACCCGAATTCACCCCTCCACTTT.